Included here is one T cell receptor beta chain sequence, with context. This entry is derived from a study of blood T cell repertoires in COVID-19. V was cut by 1 base and J by 1 base, with 10 bases left in between. This CDR3 comprises 15 residues. The germline CDR1 and CDR2 sequences are SGHVS and FNYEAQ. In the original analysis: Scientists estimated how many nucleated cells there were by amplifying reference gene primers. This table comes from immunoSEQ multiplex PCR, and its TCRdb copy is limited to in-frame clones, with some not included. That table gives V, J and clone size, and the DNA gave D and trimming. The top ten clones hold roughly a sixth of a sample with 100,000 to 150,000 clones, 81% of them seen once.

This sequence originates from a young man with COVID-19, enrolled during active disease. V and J are TRBV7-6 and TRBJ1-1; D is unresolved. The material sequenced was peripheral blood. As DNA, the CDR3 is TGTGCCAGCAGCTTAGGAGAAGCACGGAACACTGAAGCTTTCTTT. Translation: CASSLGEARNTEAFF.